The 26 T cell receptor beta chains listed next were all sequenced from one sample in a study of tissue T cells after allogeneic stem cell transplantation (dated by TCRdb to between 2021 and 2022). The method was the immunoSEQ multiplex PCR assay. Here the immuneACCESS table is served through TCRdb, limited to in-frame sequences with V and J called. Missing clones are a known gap in these copies; in checked studies unresolved V genes cover under half, and the rest lacks a known reason. Present in this sample are roughly 2,000 clones, 55% to 80% of which were seen just once. The ten largest clones take up approximately 18% of the sample. The sample's time point label, in plain terms: human tissue collected at research (rapid) autopsy. Seven adult allo-HCT recipients with steroid-refractory GVHD were prospectively enrolled in a research-autopsy study over a roughly three-year period. The input for sequencing was transverse colon tissue, taken at autopsy. These receptors came from a male patient over 55 with steroid-refractory graft-versus-host disease after an allogeneic stem cell transplant. After a transplant, the donor of the graft may account for some T cells.

By share, this clone ranks as large. V and J are TRBV7-8 and TRBJ1-3, with unresolved D. The CDR3 loop spans 15 amino acids. Germline V gives CDR1 SGHVS, CDR2 FQNEAQ. Trimming shortened V by 1 base and J by 0 bases, and 7 bases separated the two germline ends. The DNA for the CDR3 is TGTGCCAGCAGCTTAGTGTCACTCTCTGGAAACACCATATATTTT. Translating it yields CASSLVSLSGNTIYF.

This chain joins TRBV12-3 or TRBV12-4 and TRBJ2-1; unclear D gene. This CDR3 is 12 amino acids long. Trimming shortened V by 1 base and J by 10 bases, and 8 bases separated the two germline ends. This CDR3 is CASSLEDIEQFF. In nucleotides, the CDR3 is TGTGCCAGCAGTTTAGAGGATATCGAGCAGTTCTTC.

The rearrangement joins TRBV4-3 to TRBJ1-3, with a tentative D call TRBD1 (5 bases). V was cut by 0 bases and J by 0 bases, with 12 bases left in between. This CDR3 comprises 17 residues. The germline CDR1 and CDR2 sequences are LGHNA and YSLEER. In nucleotides, the CDR3 is TGCGCCAGCAGCCAAGATGGGGGGGATTTCTCTGGAAACACCATATATTTT. Translating gives CASSQDGGDFSGNTIYF.

The chain uses TRBV7-2 and TRBJ1-2; 7 bases fit TRBD1. The CDR3 totals 14 residues. CDR1 is SGHTA and CDR2 is FQGNSA in the germline V gene. After removal of 7 bases from V and 3 bases from J, the junction contained 8 bases not matched to a gene. Here the CDR3 DNA reads TGTGCCAGCAACCCGGGACAGCGCTACTATGGCTACACCTTC. Protein product: CASNPGQRYYGYTF.

The DNA of the CDR3 is TGTGCCAGCAGCTTTGACAGGCAAGAGACCCAGTACTTC. Its translation is CASSFDRQETQYF. This chain connects TRBV7-2 to TRBJ2-5; D perhaps matches TRBD1 (6 bases). Germline CDR1 SGHTA, CDR2 FQGNSA. The CDR3 contains 13 residues. Trimming took 3 bases from V and 2 from J, leaving 7 bases between them.

The chain joins TRBV19 to TRBJ2-1, with unresolved D. Germline-derived CDR1 and CDR2 are LNHDA and SQIVND (reference sequence). The CDR3 covers 16 residues. V was clipped by 7 bases and J by 5 bases, with 21 bases between them. CDR3 bases: TGTGCCAGTAAGAGGTCGAGGACGGCTAATCACAATGAGCAGTTCTTC. Its translation: CASKRSRTANHNEQFF.

This chain links TRBV7-9 with TRBJ1-5; the match to TRBD1 covers 10 bases. The V and J ends lost 5 bases and 5 bases, in that order; junction bases with no gene match: 15. This CDR3 is built from 18 residues. Germline V gives CDR1 SEHNR, CDR2 FQNEAQ (reference sequence). The CDR3 sequence: CASSLEYQDRGRHQPQHF. CDR3 DNA sequence: TGTGCCAGCAGCCTCGAGTACCAAGACAGGGGGCGGCATCAGCCCCAGCATTTT.

The chain recombines TRBV6-2 or TRBV6-3 with TRBJ2-2; D gene ambiguous. Germline loops: CDR1 MNHEY, CDR2 SVGEGT. The V end lost 5 bases, the J end lost 5 bases, and 21 bases lay between the germline ends. There are 17 residues in the CDR3. The CDR3 here is CASSDRGVGLFTGELFF. The DNA for the CDR3 is TGTGCCAGCAGTGACCGCGGAGTGGGTCTTTTTACCGGGGAGCTGTTTTTT.

The chain employs TRBV7-9 and TRBJ1-2; the D is unclear. V lost 4 bases and J 12 bases, leaving 15 bases between the germline ends. Germline V gene data show CDR1 as SEHNR and CDR2 as FQNEAQ (reference sequence). The CDR3 runs 12 residues. CDR3 DNA: TGTGCCAGCAGCTCCGAGTGGAGGCTCAACACCTTC. This sequence encodes CASSSEWRLNTF.

This clone was detected once. This chain connects TRBV3-1 (or the pseudogene TRBV3-2) to TRBJ1-5; D is undetermined. Between the trimmed V and J ends, which lost 0 bases and 6 bases, there was a span of 6 bases. The CDR3 runs 13 residues. Germline CDR1 and CDR2: LGHDT and YNNKEL (reference sequence). In DNA, the CDR3 is TGTGCCAGCAGCCAAGACGTTAGTCAGCCCCAGCATTTT. Translated, it gives CASSQDVSQPQHF.

V is TRBV29-1 and J is TRBJ2-6; unclear D gene. V gave up 5 bases and J gave up 0 bases, with 11 bases separating them. The germline gives CDR1 SQVTM, CDR2 ANQGSEA. This CDR3 region has 15 residues. The CDR3 DNA follows: TGCAGCGTTCTGTCTCTGGGCTCTGGGGCCAACGTCCTGACTTTC. Amino acid sequence: CSVLSLGSGANVLTF.

This clone is large. Its ends do not fully match the called genes, so a read error is possible. The chain employs TRBV6-2 or TRBV6-3 and TRBJ2-5; D not resolved. CDR3 length: 11 residues. Germline V gene data show CDR1 as MNHEY and CDR2 as SVGEGT. Written as DNA, the CDR3 is TGTGCCAGCAGTGACTCCGGGACCCAGTACTTC. Translating gives CASSDSGTQYF.

V gene TRBV6-2 or TRBV6-3 combines with J gene TRBJ1-1; D not resolved. The CDR3 extends over 11 amino acids. The germline V and J ends were trimmed by 5 bases and 5 bases, with 6 bases remaining between them. Germline V lookup: CDR1 MNHEY, CDR2 SVGEGT. The CDR3 here is CASSLATEAFF. CDR3 nucleotide sequence: TGTGCCAGCAGTCTAGCAACTGAAGCTTTCTTT.

The chain carries TRBV9 and TRBJ1-6, with D hard to call. V lost 2 bases, J lost 8 bases, and 11 bases lay in between. The germline gives CDR1 SGDLS, CDR2 YYNGEE. The CDR3 runs to 14 residues. The CDR3 nucleotides are TGTGCCAGCAGCGTTCAGATCCGCGATTCACCCCTCCACTTT. It encodes CASSVQIRDSPLHF.

The genes are TRBV6-2 or TRBV6-3 and TRBJ1-6, with D possibly being TRBD1 (5 bases). The CDR3 loop spans 15 amino acids. The V end was cut by 5 bases, the J end by 8 bases, with 16 bases between. Germline V lookup: CDR1 MNHEY, CDR2 SVGEGT. The CDR3 region has the DNA TGTGCCAGCAGTCGGTGGGCCCAGGGAGATTCACCCCTCCACTTT. This sequence encodes CASSRWAQGDSPLHF.

This clone showed up just once. V gene TRBV5-4 combines with J gene TRBJ2-7; TRBD1 agrees at 7 bases. Germline loops: CDR1 SGHNT, CDR2 YYREEE (reference sequence). Trimming took 1 base from V and 3 from J; bases not matched to a gene: 4. The CDR3 runs to 14 residues. CDR3 region: CASSLSGTDYEQYF. The CDR3 DNA follows: TGTGCCAGCAGCTTGTCCGGGACAGACTACGAGCAGTACTTC.

The chain is built from TRBV12-3 or TRBV12-4 and TRBJ1-2; D not certain. CDR3 length equals 13 residues. Deletions cut 7 bases from V and 6 bases from J, with 15 bases between. The CDR3 sequence: CASTLSSADGYTF. The CDR3 coding sequence is TGTGCCAGCACCCTTTCATCGGCGGATGGCTACACCTTC.

CDR3 DNA sequence: TGTGCCAGCAGTTACCCCCCAGGGGATACGCAGTATTTT. Translation: CASSYPPGDTQYF. The rearrangement uses TRBV6-5 and TRBJ2-3; possible D gene TRBD1, 5 bases. CDR3 length: 13 amino acids. V lost 2 bases, J lost 6 bases, and 9 bases lay in between. Germline CDR1 and CDR2: MNHEY and SVGAGI.

This chain connects TRBV6-4 to TRBJ1-6; 7 nucleotides align to TRBD1. V shed 3 bases and J 7 bases; nucleotides not matched to a gene: 9. The germline gives CDR1 MRHNA, CDR2 SNTAGT. The CDR3 runs to 16 residues. This CDR3 reads CASSEQGRVQNSPLHF. The CDR3, as DNA: TGTGCCAGCAGTGAACAGGGGAGGGTTCAGAATTCACCCCTCCACTTT.

Within the sample, this clone is hyperexpanded. The V and J genes are TRBV27 and TRBJ2-1, with D hard to call. The length of the CDR3 is 14 residues. Trimming pared 5 bases from V and 5 bases from J, leaving 13 bases between. Germline CDR1 and CDR2: MNHEY and SMNVEV (reference sequence). The chain's CDR3 is CASSQDRNDNEQFF. The CDR3 coding sequence is TGTGCCAGCAGTCAGGACCGGAATGACAATGAGCAGTTCTTC.

A few counts support this clone. This rearrangement joins TRBV5-1 to TRBJ1-4, with no clear D. There are 17 residues in the CDR3. V lost 1 base and J 3 bases, leaving 16 bases between the germline ends. CDR1 SGHRS and CDR2 YFSETQ come from the germline V gene. CDR3: CASSLLPVVAANEKLFF. The DNA of the CDR3 is TGCGCCAGCAGCTTGCTCCCAGTAGTGGCTGCTAATGAAAAACTGTTTTTT.

V is TRBV5-6 and J is TRBJ1-2, with TRBD1 as a possible D gene (5 bases). CDR1 and CDR2 (germline): SGHDT, YYEEEE. Trimming pared 3 bases from V and 4 bases from J, leaving 10 bases between. The length of the CDR3 is 13 residues. CDR3 DNA sequence: TGTGCCAGCAGCTCTGGGACGAGCTATGGCTACACCTTC. It yields the protein CASSSGTSYGYTF. Combining the CDR3 with reference TRBV5-6 and TRBJ1-2 gives the whole variable domain DAGVTQSPTHLIKTRGQQVTLRCSPKSGHDTVSWYQQALGQGPQFIFQYYEEEERQRGNFPDRFSGHQFPNYSSELNVNALLLGDSALYLCASSSGTSYGYTFGSGTRLTVV.

The V call is TRBV6-5, the J call TRBJ1-5; no firm D call. The germline V and J ends were trimmed by 0 bases and 6 bases, with 6 bases remaining between them. This CDR3 comprises 13 residues. Germline V gene sequence: CDR1 MNHEY, CDR2 SVGAGI. The DNA for the CDR3 is TGTGCCAGCAGTTACTCGAAGAGTCAGCCCCAGCATTTT. It yields the protein CASSYSKSQPQHF.

The chain recombines TRBV5-1 with TRBJ2-7; 7 bases are shared with TRBD1. The germline V gene has CDR1 SGHRS and CDR2 YFSETQ. The CDR3 is 13 amino acids. The V gene end was trimmed by 5 bases and the J gene end by 5 bases; junction bases not matched to a gene: 7. The CDR3 DNA is TGCGCCAGCAGTCAACAGGGGAGCGACGAGCAGTACTTC. Translated: CASSQQGSDEQYF.

By its share, this clone is large. The CDR3 sequence is CASSSSPTVNYGYTF. The CDR3 region has the DNA TGCGCCAGCAGCTCCTCACCTACGGTAAACTATGGCTACACCTTC. The chain links TRBV5-1 to TRBJ1-2; D is undetermined. CDR1 and CDR2 (germline): SGHRS, YFSETQ. Trimming left V 3 bases short and J 2 bases short, with 14 bases between. This CDR3 is built from 15 residues.

The chain couples TRBV18 to TRBJ2-7, with a weak D call TRBD1 (5 bases). Per the germline V gene, CDR1 is KGHSH and CDR2 is LQKENI. The V end was cut by 6 bases, the J end by 7 bases, with 16 bases between. The CDR3 is 13 amino acids. CDR3 bases: TGTGCCAGCTCCGCAGTGCAGGGCGGAGAGCAGTACTTC. This encodes CASSAVQGGEQYF.